This is a list of T cell receptor beta chains from one sample in a study of beta chain features in type 1 diabetes. Data came from immunoSEQ multiplex PCR; TCRdb stores just in-frame clones and leaves some out. Seen here are roughly 500,000 clones, approximately 30% observed once, and the top ten hold almost 0.065%. The specimen was naive CD4+ T cells from blood. These receptors originate from a man between 18 and 35 years old in good health. Both conserved end residues are part of each CDR3. Each record gives: CDR3 protein, CDR3 DNA, D gene, V gene, clone size, J gene. The D gene is left open where the match is weak. A row's size may be missing; if present it is once, few, many or a size class.

CAWRTGTNTGELFF | TGTGCCTGGAGGACCGGGACCAACACCGGGGAGCTGTTTTTT | NA | TRBV30 | NA | TRBJ2-2
CASSLWQGAPSSHNEQFF | TGTGCCAGCAGTTTATGGCAGGGCGCCCCCTCCTCTCACAATGAGCAGTTCTTC | NA | TRBV28 | few | TRBJ2-1
CASNVQGAGEQYF | TGTGCCAGCAACGTCCAAGGGGCTGGCGAGCAGTACTTC | NA | TRBV9 | NA | TRBJ2-7
CASSVRSGPYNEQFF | TGTGCCAGCAGCGTACGTAGCGGTCCCTACAATGAGCAGTTCTTC | NA | TRBV9 | NA | TRBJ2-1
CASSLAQGQETQYF | TGCGCCAGCAGCTTGGCACAGGGGCAAGAGACCCAGTACTTC | TRBD1 | TRBV5-1 | NA | TRBJ2-5
CAWSERDRNTGELFF | TGTGCCTGGAGCGAACGGGACAGGAACACCGGGGAGCTGTTTTTT | TRBD1 | TRBV30 | NA | TRBJ2-2
CASSPGPGNEQFF | TGTGCCAGCAGCCCCGGCCCGGGGAATGAGCAGTTCTTC | NA | TRBV9 | NA | TRBJ2-1
CAWTGDSGNTIYF | TGTGCCTGGACCGGGGACTCTGGAAACACCATATATTTT | NA | TRBV30 | once | TRBJ1-3
CASSQGVDNQPQHF | TGCGCCAGCAGCCAGGGGGTTGACAATCAGCCCCAGCATTTT | NA | TRBV4-3 | NA | TRBJ1-5
CASSLVSGTPYEQYF | TGTGCCAGCAGCTTAGTTAGCGGGACTCCCTACGAGCAGTACTTC | TRBD2 | TRBV7-2 | NA | TRBJ2-7
CASSEPRLLTEAFF | TGTGCCAGCAGTGAACCAAGGTTGTTGACTGAAGCTTTCTTT | NA | TRBV25-1 | NA | TRBJ1-1
CASSFSQGRGETQYF | TGTGCCAGCAGCTTCTCTCAGGGGCGGGGAGAGACCCAGTACTTC | NA | TRBV7-9 | NA | TRBJ2-5
CASSFSSSYNEQFF | TGTGCCAGCAGCTTTTCGAGCTCCTACAATGAGCAGTTCTTC | NA | TRBV7-2 | NA | TRBJ2-1
CAWSATPTSNEQYF | TGTGCCTGGAGTGCGACCCCGACTAGTAACGAGCAGTACTTC | NA | TRBV30 | NA | TRBJ2-7
CSVGTVLNYGYTF | TGCAGCGTCGGGACAGTCCTGAACTATGGCTACACCTTC | TRBD1 | TRBV29-1 | NA | TRBJ1-2
CASSYSDRKYF | TGTGCCAGCAGTTACTCGGACAGAAAGTACTTC | NA | TRBV6-5 | NA | TRBJ2-5
CASSSQAKNIQYF | TGTGCCAGCAGTTCACAAGCCAAAAACATTCAGTACTTC | NA | TRBV9 | few | TRBJ2-4
CAWRGQGNTEAFF | TGTGCCTGGAGGGGACAGGGGAACACTGAAGCTTTCTTT | TRBD1 | TRBV30 | NA | TRBJ1-1
CAWDWDYNEQFF | TGTGCCTGGGATTGGGACTACAATGAGCAGTTCTTC | NA | TRBV30 | few | TRBJ2-1
CASSLMAGGSYEQYF | TGCGCCAGCAGCTTAATGGCGGGAGGGTCCTACGAGCAGTACTTC | TRBD2 | TRBV5-1 | NA | TRBJ2-7